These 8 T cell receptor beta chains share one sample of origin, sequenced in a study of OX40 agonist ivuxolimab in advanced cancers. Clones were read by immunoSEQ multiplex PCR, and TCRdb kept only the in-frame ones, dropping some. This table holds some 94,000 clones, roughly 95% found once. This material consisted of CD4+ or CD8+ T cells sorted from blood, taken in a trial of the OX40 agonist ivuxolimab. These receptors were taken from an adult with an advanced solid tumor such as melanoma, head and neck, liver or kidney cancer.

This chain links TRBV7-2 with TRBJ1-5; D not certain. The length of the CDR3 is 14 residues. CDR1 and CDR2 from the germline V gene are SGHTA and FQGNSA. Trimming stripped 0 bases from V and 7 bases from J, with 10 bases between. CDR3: CASSLAPGRQPQHF. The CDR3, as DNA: TGTGCCAGCAGCTTAGCGCCGGGGAGGCAGCCCCAGCATTTT.

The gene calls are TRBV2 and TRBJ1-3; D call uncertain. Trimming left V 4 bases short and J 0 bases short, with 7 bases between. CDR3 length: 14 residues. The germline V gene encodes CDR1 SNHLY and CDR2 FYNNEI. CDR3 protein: CASSAESSGNTIYF. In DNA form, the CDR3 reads TGTGCCAGCAGTGCGGAAAGCTCTGGAAACACCATATATTTT. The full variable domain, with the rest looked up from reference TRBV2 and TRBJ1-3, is EPEVTQTPSHQVTQMGQEVILRCVPISNHLYFYWYRQILGQKVEFLVSFYNNEISEKSEIFDDQFSVERPDGSNFTLKIRSTKLEDSAMYFCASSAESSGNTIYFGEGSWLTVV.

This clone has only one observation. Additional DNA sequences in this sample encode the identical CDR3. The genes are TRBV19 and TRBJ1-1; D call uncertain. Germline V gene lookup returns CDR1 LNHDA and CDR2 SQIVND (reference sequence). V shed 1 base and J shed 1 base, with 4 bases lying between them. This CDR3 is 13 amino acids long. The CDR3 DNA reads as TGTGCCAGTAGTATAGGACCGAACACTGAAGCTTTCTTT. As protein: CASSIGPNTEAFF.

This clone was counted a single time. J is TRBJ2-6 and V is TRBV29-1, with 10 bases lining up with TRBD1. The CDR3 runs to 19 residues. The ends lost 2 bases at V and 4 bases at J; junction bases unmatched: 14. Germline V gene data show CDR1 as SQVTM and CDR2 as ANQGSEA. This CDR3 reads CSVEIWDRGNGSGANVLTF. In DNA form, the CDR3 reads TGCAGCGTTGAAATTTGGGACAGGGGAAATGGATCCGGGGCCAACGTCCTGACTTTC.

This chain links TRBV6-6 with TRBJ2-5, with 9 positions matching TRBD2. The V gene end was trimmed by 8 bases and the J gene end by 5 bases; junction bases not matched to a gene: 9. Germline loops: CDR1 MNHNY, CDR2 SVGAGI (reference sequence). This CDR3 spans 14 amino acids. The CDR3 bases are TGTGCCAGCGAGGTCGGGCTAGCGGGGGAGACCCAGTACTTC. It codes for CASEVGLAGETQYF.

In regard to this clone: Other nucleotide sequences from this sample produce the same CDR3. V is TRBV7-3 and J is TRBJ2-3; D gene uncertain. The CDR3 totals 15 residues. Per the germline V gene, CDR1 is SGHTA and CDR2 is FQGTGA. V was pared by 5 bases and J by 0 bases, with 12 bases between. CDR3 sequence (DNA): TGTGCCAGCAGCCCCGGATTAGCAAGCACAGATACGCAGTATTTT. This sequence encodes CASSPGLASTDTQYF.

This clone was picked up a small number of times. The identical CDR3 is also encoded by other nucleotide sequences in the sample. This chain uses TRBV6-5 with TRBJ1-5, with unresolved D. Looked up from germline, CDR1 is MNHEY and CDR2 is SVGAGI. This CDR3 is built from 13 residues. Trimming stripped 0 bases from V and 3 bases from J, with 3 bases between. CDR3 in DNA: TGTGCCAGCAGTTACTCCTCCAATCAGCCCCAGCATTTT. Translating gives CASSYSSNQPQHF.

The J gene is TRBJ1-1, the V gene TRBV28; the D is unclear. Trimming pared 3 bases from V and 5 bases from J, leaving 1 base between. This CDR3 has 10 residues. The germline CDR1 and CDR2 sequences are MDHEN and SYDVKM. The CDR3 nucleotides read TGTGCCAGCAGTTTTACTGAAGCTTTCTTT. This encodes CASSFTEAFF.